A single sample is the source of the 15 T cell receptor beta chains below, sequenced in a study of immune evolution from preneoplasia to lung adenocarcinoma. The method was immunoSEQ multiplex PCR; TCRdb's version includes in-frame clones alone and lacks a portion of them. The sample holds several thousand clones, about 78% seen once. Specimen: FFPE minimally invasive lung adenocarcinoma tissue. These receptors originate from an older donor with lung adenocarcinoma.

This sequence joins TRBV7-9 and TRBJ2-7; possible D gene TRBD2, 5 bases. The germline V and J ends were trimmed by 4 bases and 9 bases, with 25 bases remaining between them. Germline CDR1 is SEHNR and CDR2 is FQNEAQ (reference sequence). The CDR3 totals 16 residues. CDR3 in DNA: TGTGCCAGCAGCTCCCCCCTCGGAAATCAGCCGGGGAGGCAGTACTTC. Translating gives CASSSPLGNQPGRQYF.

The chain combines TRBV4-2 with TRBJ2-5; the D gene is possibly TRBD1 (6 bases). From germline, CDR1 is LGHNA and CDR2 YNFKEQ. CDR3 length equals 12 residues. Trimming took off 4 bases at V and 5 bases at J, with 8 bases between the two ends. The CDR3 here is CASSLQGETQYF. CDR3 sequence (DNA): TGTGCCAGCAGCCTACAGGGCGAGACCCAGTACTTC.

The CDR3 DNA follows: TGTGCCAGCAGCATTCGGACAGGTTCACGATCGGCCTACGAGCAGTACTTC. Amino acids: CASSIRTGSRSAYEQYF. V is TRBV5-6 and J is TRBJ2-7; TRBD1 matches at 7 bases. CDR3 size: 17 residues. The V and J ends lost 4 bases and 2 bases, in that order; junction bases with no gene match: 15. Germline V gives CDR1 SGHDT, CDR2 YYEEEE.

The J gene is TRBJ2-4, the V gene TRBV7-9; 10 bases line up with TRBD1. CDR3 length equals 16 residues. V lost 5 bases and J lost 7; bases outside the gene matches: 11. Germline V gene data show CDR1 as SEHNR and CDR2 as FQNEAQ (reference sequence). The CDR3, as DNA: TGTGCCAGCAGCAGGGGGGGACAGGGGAGCCAGAACATTCAGTACTTC. The encoded protein is CASSRGGQGSQNIQYF. The full variable domain, rest sourced from reference TRBV7-9 and TRBJ2-4, is DTGVSQNPRHKITKRGQNVTFRCDPISEHNRLYWYRQTLGQGPEFLTYFQNEAQLEKSRLLSDRFSAERPKGSFSTLEIQRTEQGDSAMYLCASSRGGQGSQNIQYFGAGTRLSVL.

This clone appeared once. J is TRBJ2-5 and V is TRBV18; D remains ambiguous. The better agreement between TRBJ2-7 and the DNA end casts doubt on the J call. Germline V gene data show CDR1 as KGHSH and CDR2 as LQKENI. CDR3 length: 14 residues. DNA for the CDR3: TGTGCCAGCTCCACAGTGGAGCCCCCCTACGAGCAGTACTTC. Translated, it gives CASSTVEPPYEQYF.

CDR3 sequence: CAWRMGVFPLNTEAFF. The DNA of the CDR3 is TGTGCCTGGAGGATGGGGGTATTCCCCTTAAACACTGAAGCTTTCTTT. The genes are TRBV30 and TRBJ1-1; perhaps TRBD1 as D (5 bases). The V end lost 3 bases, the J end lost 2 bases, and 19 bases lay between the germline ends. This CDR3 is 16 amino acids long. Germline V lookup: CDR1 GTSNPN, CDR2 SVGIG (reference sequence).

This clone was found once. The chain has TRBV7-2 and TRBJ2-1; tentative D call: TRBD2 (6 bases). The V end lost 1 base, the J end lost 10 bases, and 14 bases lay between the germline ends. The germline V gene has CDR1 SGHTA and CDR2 FQGNSA. This CDR3 has 14 residues. The CDR3 region has the DNA TGTGCCAGCAGCTTAGAGACTAGTTCCAGGGAGCAGTTCTTC. Encoded protein: CASSLETSSREQFF.

Concerning this clone: One junction end disagrees with the germline gene, perhaps due to a read error. The chain recombines TRBV7-7 with TRBJ2-1; 9 bases agree with TRBD2. This CDR3 contains 16 residues. Germline assignment: CDR1 SSHAT and CDR2 FNYEAQ (reference sequence). The chain's CDR3 is CASSLEAAGGPYEQFF. The CDR3 bases are TGTGCTAGCAGCTTAGAGGCGGCGGGAGGGCCCTATGAGCAGTTCTTC.

V gene TRBV28 combines with J gene TRBJ2-2, with D possibly TRBD2 on 6 matching bases. Germline V lookup: CDR1 MDHEN, CDR2 SYDVKM. V lost 3 bases, J lost 4 bases, and 12 bases lay in between. This CDR3 is built from 15 residues. The CDR3 here is CASSFSGTGTGELFF. CDR3 sequence (DNA): TGTGCCAGCAGTTTTTCGGGGACTGGCACCGGGGAGCTGTTTTTT.

The table lists this clone with a few counts. The CDR3 region has the DNA TGCGCCAGCAGACTAGACCCGAACAAGCAGTACTTC. The encoded protein is CASRLDPNKQYF. The chain has TRBV5-1 and TRBJ2-7, with a weak D call TRBD2 (5 bases). V was cut by 5 bases and J by 8 bases, with 14 bases left in between. The germline V gene encodes CDR1 SGHRS and CDR2 YFSETQ. The CDR3 has 12 residues.

The gene calls are TRBV7-2 and TRBJ2-1, with D tentatively TRBD2 (6 bases). CDR1 and CDR2 from the germline V gene are SGHTA and FQGNSA. Trimming took off 1 base at V and 9 bases at J, with 19 bases between the two ends. There are 16 residues in the CDR3. The CDR3 DNA sequence: TGTGCCAGCAGCTTAGGCAGGCTAGCGATAGTATCTGAGCAGTTCTTC. It codes for CASSLGRLAIVSEQFF.

This clone has a handful of counts. The rearrangement joins TRBV6-1 to TRBJ2-5, with D tentatively TRBD2 (6 bases). The length of the CDR3 is 12 residues. V lost 8 bases and J 4 bases, leaving 11 bases between the germline ends. Looked up from germline, CDR1 is MNHNS and CDR2 is SASEGT. CDR3 coding DNA: TGTGCCAGCGTCCCGGGACTAGAGACCCAGTACTTC. Translation: CASVPGLETQYF.

The chain recombines TRBV28 with TRBJ2-1; 7 nucleotides match TRBD1. CDR1 and CDR2 (germline): MDHEN, SYDVKM. After removal of 7 bases from V and 4 bases from J, the junction contained 13 bases not matched to a gene. There are 16 residues in the CDR3. For the CDR3, the DNA is TGTGCCAGCACCCACGCTGGTAGGGGGCTTTACAATGAGCAGTTCTTC. Translation: CASTHAGRGLYNEQFF.

In this sample, this clone turned up once. The gene calls are TRBV28 and TRBJ2-1; 7 bases align to TRBD1. CDR1 MDHEN and CDR2 SYDVKM come from the germline V gene. This CDR3 has 16 residues. Trimming at V came to 2 bases and at J to 3 bases, leaving 7 bases not matched to a gene. This CDR3 is CASSLINTGVYNEQFF. DNA for the CDR3: TGTGCCAGCAGTTTAATTAATACAGGGGTCTACAATGAGCAGTTCTTC. Full variable domain (outside the CDR3, taken from reference TRBV28 and TRBJ2-1): DVKVTQSSRYLVKRTGEKVFLECVQDMDHENMFWYRQDPGLGLRLIYFSYDVKMKEKGDIPEGYSVSREKKERFSLILESASTNQTSMYLCASSLINTGVYNEQFFGPGTRLTVL.

The chain recombines TRBV19 with TRBJ2-2, with 14 positions matching TRBD2. J was trimmed by 5 bases and V by 4 bases; bases with no gene match: 9. The CDR3 extends over 18 amino acids. Germline V CDR1 and CDR2: LNHDA, SQIVND (reference sequence). CDR3 coding DNA: TGTGCCAGTAGTACGCAAGGGACTAGCGGGAGTTGGACCGGGGAGCTGTTTTTT. Translating gives CASSTQGTSGSWTGELFF.